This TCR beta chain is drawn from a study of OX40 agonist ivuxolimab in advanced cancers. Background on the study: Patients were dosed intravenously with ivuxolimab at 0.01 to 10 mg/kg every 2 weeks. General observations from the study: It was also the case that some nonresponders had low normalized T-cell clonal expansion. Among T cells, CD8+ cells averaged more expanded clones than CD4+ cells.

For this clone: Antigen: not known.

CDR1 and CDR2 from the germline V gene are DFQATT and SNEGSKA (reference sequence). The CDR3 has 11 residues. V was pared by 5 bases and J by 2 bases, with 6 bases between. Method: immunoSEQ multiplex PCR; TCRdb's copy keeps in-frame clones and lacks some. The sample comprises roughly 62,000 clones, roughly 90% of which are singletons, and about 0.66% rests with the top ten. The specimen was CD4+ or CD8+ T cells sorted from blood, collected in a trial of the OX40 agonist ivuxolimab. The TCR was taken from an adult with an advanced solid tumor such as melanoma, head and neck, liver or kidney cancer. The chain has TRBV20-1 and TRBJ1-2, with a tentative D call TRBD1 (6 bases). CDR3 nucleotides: TGCAGTGCTCAGGGGAACTATGGCTACACCTTC. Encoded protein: CSAQGNYGYTF.